The 15 T cell receptor beta chains presented below share a single source sample, sequenced in a study of blood T cells in healthy people across ages. Primers used in a second PCR of roughly 7 to 11 cycles were a sample-barcoded 5' primer and a J-beta primer mix. TCRdb redid the calling of the 5' RACE reads with MiXCR, one entry per CDR3 protein. The repertoire holds 1.5 million to 2 million distinct CDR3 sequences, with roughly 43% as singletons. The sequencing sample was made of blood. The source of these receptors is a human donor in good health.

This chain uses TRBV7-9 with TRBJ2-1, with D hard to call. V lost 2 bases, J lost 10 bases, and 15 bases lay in between. The CDR3 runs to 14 residues. CDR1 and CDR2 from the germline V gene are SEHNR and FQNEAQ (reference sequence). The CDR3, as DNA: TGTGCCAGCAGCTTAATACCAGGAACCTACGAGCAGTTCTTC. Its translation is CASSLIPGTYEQFF.

At least ten counts were recorded for this clonotype. This chain joins TRBV29-1 and TRBJ2-3; D is perhaps TRBD2 (5 bases). CDR3 length equals 14 residues. V was shortened by 7 bases and J by 2 bases, with 16 bases between the two germline ends. Per germline, CDR1 SQVTM and CDR2 ANQGSEA. The CDR3 region has the DNA TGCAGCGCCGGACCCCCGGGGAACACAGATACGCAGTATTTT. Translating gives CSAGPPGNTDTQYF.

CDR3 nucleotide sequence: TGTGCCTCCAAACGGGGGGCGATGACCGGGGAGCTGTTTTTT. Translating gives CASKRGAMTGELFF. V gene TRBV6-1 combines with J gene TRBJ2-2, with D possibly being TRBD2 (7 bases). The CDR3 consists of 14 residues. V lost 11 bases and J 5 bases, leaving 18 bases between the germline ends. Germline V gene lookup returns CDR1 MNHNS and CDR2 SASEGT.

The CDR3 DNA follows: TGTGCCAGCAGTACAGACCGGGACGGATCCTATGGCTACACCTTC. This translates into CASSTDRDGSYGYTF. This sequence joins TRBV6-5 and TRBJ1-2; tentative D call: TRBD1 (5 bases). CDR3 size: 15 residues. Germline V lookup: CDR1 MNHEY, CDR2 SVGAGI. V gave up 5 bases and J gave up 4 bases, with 17 bases separating them.

J is TRBJ1-5 and V is TRBV27; D call uncertain. The germline V and J ends were trimmed by 3 bases and 8 bases, with 8 bases remaining between them. Germline CDR1 and CDR2: MNHEY and SMNVEV (reference sequence). The CDR3 totals 12 residues. CDR3 in amino acids: CASSFWGEPQHF. Written as DNA, the CDR3 is TGTGCCAGCAGTTTTTGGGGTGAGCCCCAGCATTTT.

The gene calls are TRBV4-3 and TRBJ2-4, with TRBD2 matching 9 bases. The J call may be mistaken, given a closer DNA end match to TRBJ2-7. The CDR3 sequence is 18 residues long. Germline loops: CDR1 LGHNA, CDR2 YSLEER. The CDR3: CASSQVVSGGAESYEQYF. CDR3 bases: TGCGCCAGCAGCCAAGTGGTTAGCGGGGGAGCAGAAAGCTACGAGCAGTACTTC.

This clonotype was found many times. V gene TRBV7-2 combines with J gene TRBJ2-1, with D perhaps matching TRBD2 (6 bases). V dropped 1 base and J dropped 10 bases, with 11 bases sitting between them. The CDR3 loop spans 13 amino acids. Germline V CDR1 and CDR2: SGHTA, FQGNSA. CDR3: CASSLVAEGEQFF. The CDR3 DNA reads as TGTGCCAGCAGCTTAGTAGCGGAGGGAGAGCAGTTCTTC.

In regard to this clonotype: A junction end diverges from the germline sequence, so it may reflect a read error. The chain carries TRBV7-3 and TRBJ2-1; D uncertain. Germline V CDR1 and CDR2: SGHTA, FQGTGA. This CDR3 has 16 amino acids. The CDR3 spells CASSPIVSRSYNVQFF. The CDR3 DNA sequence: TGTGCCAGCAGCCCTATTGTATCCCGCTCCTACAATGTGCAGTTCTTC. The full variable domain, its missing parts supplied by reference TRBV7-3 and TRBJ2-1, is GAGVSQTPSNKVTEKGKYVELRCDPISGHTALYWYRQSLGQGPEFLIYFQGTGAADDSGLPNDRFFAVRPEGSVSTLKIQRTERGDSAVYLCASSPIVSRSYNVQFFGPGTRLTVL.

The V and J genes are TRBV20-1 and TRBJ2-7; 7 nucleotides line up with TRBD2. This CDR3 has 15 residues. Germline trimming cut 4 bases from V and 6 bases from J; bases unmatched to any gene: 15. Germline values: CDR1 DFQATT, CDR2 SNEGSKA (reference sequence). Here the CDR3 DNA reads TGCAGTGCTACACCCCACGGGACTCCGGGAGGCGAGCAGTACTTC. Amino acids: CSATPHGTPGGEQYF.

This clonotype was found many times. The chain couples TRBV4-3 to TRBJ1-2, with TRBD1 identical over 7 bases. The V gene's germline CDR1 is LGHNA and CDR2 YSLEER. The CDR3 totals 15 residues. Losses at the gene ends were 3 bases for V and 2 bases for J; bases not matched to a gene: 6. The CDR3 sequence: CASSHANRGNYGYTF. The CDR3 region has the DNA TGCGCCAGCAGCCACGCAAACAGGGGAAACTATGGCTACACCTTC.

The chain has TRBV4-3 and TRBJ1-5; perhaps TRBD1 as D (6 bases). This CDR3 spans 15 amino acids. V lost 0 bases and J 4 bases, leaving 10 bases between the germline ends. Germline CDR1 and CDR2: LGHNA and YSLEER. The CDR3: CASSQDRTANQPQHF. CDR3 sequence (DNA): TGCGCCAGCAGCCAAGATCGGACAGCAAATCAGCCCCAGCATTTT.

The chain has TRBV7-2 and TRBJ2-1, with TRBD1 identical over 7 bases. The tail of the sequence fits TRBJ2-7 better, so the J call may be wrong. Germline CDR1 reads SGHTA; CDR2 reads FQGNSA. The CDR3 consists of 16 residues. The CDR3 reads CASSSRPGQLYNEQYF. The CDR3 nucleotides are TGTGCCAGCAGCTCGAGGCCGGGACAGCTATACAATGAGCAGTACTTC.

This sequence joins TRBV6-6 and TRBJ2-1, with D maybe TRBD2 (5 bases). Trimming stripped 0 bases from V and 5 bases from J, with 11 bases between. Germline V CDR1 and CDR2: MNHNY, SVGAGI (reference sequence). This CDR3 comprises 15 residues. The CDR3 DNA reads as TGTGCCAGCAGTTACTCGTCTAGCACCCACAATGAGCAGTTCTTC. Encoded protein: CASSYSSSTHNEQFF.

This chain links TRBV20-1 with TRBJ1-2; 8 bases align to TRBD1. Per the germline V gene, CDR1 is DFQATT and CDR2 is SNEGSKA (reference sequence). This CDR3 is built from 12 residues. J lost 7 bases, V lost 6 bases, and 7 bases had no gene match. Here the CDR3 reads CSAAGQGGGYTF. The DNA of the CDR3 is TGCAGTGCCGCCGGACAGGGAGGTGGCTACACCTTC.

This clonotype was detected once. The V gene is TRBV20-1, the J gene TRBJ2-7; no clear D gene. CDR3 length: 11 amino acids. From germline, CDR1 is DFQATT and CDR2 SNEGSKA (reference sequence). CDR3 nucleotides: TGCAGGGCCCACTACCAGAGCGAGCAGTACTTC. It translates to CRAHYQSEQYF.